Below are 26 T cell receptor beta chains sequenced from a single sample in a study of Ad26.COV2.S vaccination and SARS-CoV-2 variants. Clones were sequenced by immunoSEQ multiplex PCR, and TCRdb holds only the in-frame ones, with some missing. The table records approximately 500,000 clones, around nine tenths of them present only once. Treatment denoted: about 20 received Ad26.COV2.S at low or high dose, single or two shots; about 5 received placebo; per-sample allocation not given. Sampling happened 63 days after the first vaccine or placebo injection. This sample comprised peripheral blood, obtained in a trial of Ad26.COV2.S vaccine versus placebo. The receptors here all came from a person aged 18 to 59 who received the Ad26.COV2.S COVID-19 vaccine or a placebo.

This clone came up once. The J gene is TRBJ1-6, the V gene TRBV2; D remains unclear. Trimming removed 2 bases from V and 4 bases from J, with 9 bases in between. Germline loops: CDR1 SNHLY, CDR2 FYNNEI. This CDR3 region has 15 residues. Here the CDR3 DNA reads TGTGCCAGCAGTGAAAGTCAGATATATAATTCACCCCTCCACTTT. It codes for CASSESQIYNSPLHF. The full variable domain, with the rest looked up from reference TRBV2 and TRBJ1-6, is EPEVTQTPSHQVTQMGQEVILRCVPISNHLYFYWYRQILGQKVEFLVSFYNNEISEKSEIFDDQFSVERPDGSNFTLKIRSTKLEDSAMYFCASSESQIYNSPLHFGNGTRLTVT.

The rearrangement joins TRBV2 to TRBJ2-3, with a weak D call TRBD1 (6 bases). CDR3 length: 16 residues. Germline V gives CDR1 SNHLY, CDR2 FYNNEI. V lost 6 bases and J lost 3, with 19 bases in between. The CDR3 loop reads CASRTNREIGTDTQYF. The CDR3 DNA reads as TGTGCCAGCAGAACAAACAGGGAAATTGGGACAGATACGCAGTATTTT.

This clone has a handful of counts. This rearrangement joins TRBV15 to TRBJ2-4; D unclear. Germline CDR1 reads LNHNV; CDR2 reads YYDKDF (reference sequence). The V end lost 10 bases, the J end lost 1 base, and 11 bases lay between the germline ends. This CDR3 has 13 residues. The CDR3 sequence: CASSEWAKNIQYF. The CDR3 nucleotides read TGTGCCAGTTCGGAGTGGGCCAAAAACATTCAGTACTTC.

The chain is built from TRBV30 and TRBJ2-1, with TRBD2 matching 7 bases. Germline CDR1 and CDR2: GTSNPN and SVGIG (reference sequence). The CDR3 contains 14 residues. V was pared by 1 base and J by 7 bases, with 7 bases of the junction left unmatched. The CDR3 coding sequence is TGTGCCTGGAGTGGGGCGGGAGAGTGGAATGAGCAGTTCTTC. It is translated as CAWSGAGEWNEQFF.

This rearrangement joins TRBV6-4 to TRBJ2-2, with 8 bases matching TRBD2. CDR1 and CDR2 (germline): MRHNA, SNTAGT. The length of the CDR3 is 15 residues. Trimming removed 3 bases from V and 5 bases from J; junction bases left unmatched: 5. CDR3 region: CASSEIAGMTGELFF. Here the CDR3 DNA reads TGTGCCAGCAGTGAAATAGCGGGAATGACCGGGGAGCTGTTTTTT.

J is TRBJ2-1 and V is TRBV19; 8 positions agree with TRBD1. CDR1 LNHDA and CDR2 SQIVND come from the germline V gene (reference sequence). CDR3 length equals 13 residues. The trim removed 6 bases at V and 8 bases at J, leaving 6 bases unmatched. The CDR3: CASRTDRGHEQFF. The CDR3 nucleotides read TGTGCCAGTAGGACCGACAGGGGTCATGAGCAGTTCTTC.

V is TRBV28 and J is TRBJ2-5; D unclear. CDR1 and CDR2 (germline): MDHEN, SYDVKM. The CDR3 totals 12 residues. V was trimmed by 7 bases and J by 5 bases, leaving 11 bases between them. This CDR3 is CASNPASETQYF. CDR3 DNA: TGTGCCAGCAACCCCGCGTCGGAGACCCAGTACTTC.

The chain carries TRBV27 and TRBJ1-1, with TRBD1 as a possible D gene (5 bases). The germline V gene encodes CDR1 MNHEY and CDR2 SMNVEV (reference sequence). The CDR3 has 16 amino acids. Trimming shortened V by 3 bases and J by 1 base, and 15 bases separated the two germline ends. The CDR3 loop is CASSFSDRMKNTEAFF. The DNA for the CDR3 is TGTGCCAGCAGTTTCTCCGACAGAATGAAGAACACTGAAGCTTTCTTT.

This chain uses TRBV27 with TRBJ2-1; a weak D match, TRBD2 (5 bases). The CDR3 runs to 14 residues. V dropped 4 bases and J dropped 8 bases, with 15 bases sitting between them. The germline V gene encodes CDR1 MNHEY and CDR2 SMNVEV (reference sequence). CDR3 residues: CASSSSLSGDEQFF. The CDR3 DNA reads TGTGCCAGCAGTTCTAGCCTCTCTGGGGATGAGCAGTTCTTC.

The V and J genes are TRBV6-2 or TRBV6-3 and TRBJ2-1; no reliable D call. CDR3 size: 11 residues. Trimming took 2 bases from V and 12 from J, leaving 8 bases between them. The germline CDR1 and CDR2 sequences are MNHEY and SVGEGT. Here the CDR3 reads CASSYKLRQFF. The CDR3 DNA reads TGTGCCAGCAGTTACAAGTTAAGGCAGTTCTTC.

The J gene is TRBJ2-3, the V gene TRBV7-2; 7 nucleotides line up with TRBD2. CDR3 length equals 16 residues. Germline assignment: CDR1 SGHTA and CDR2 FQGNSA. Unmatched junction bases numbered 6, after V lost 1 base and J lost 2 bases. CDR3 sequence: CASSLGPGGPTDTQYF. The CDR3 bases are TGTGCCAGCAGCTTAGGGCCGGGAGGCCCCACAGATACGCAGTATTTT.

The chain has TRBV7-2 and TRBJ2-1, with D possibly TRBD1 on 6 matching bases. The CDR3 is made up of 13 amino acids. Germline V CDR1 and CDR2: SGHTA, FQGNSA. With 5 bases removed from V and 4 bases from J, the gap between germline ends came to 9 bases. This CDR3 is CASSQGSYNEQFF. CDR3 nucleotides: TGTGCCAGCAGCCAGGGGTCATACAATGAGCAGTTCTTC.

This chain connects TRBV9 to TRBJ1-1, with D possibly matching TRBD1 (5 bases). Trimming left V 7 bases short and J 0 bases short, with 10 bases between. The CDR3 totals 13 residues. Looked up from germline, CDR1 is SGDLS and CDR2 is YYNGEE. CDR3 bases: TGTGCCAGCGGAGTGACAGTGAACACTGAAGCTTTCTTT. Translation gives CASGVTVNTEAFF.

The gene calls are TRBV6-5 and TRBJ2-7, with 7 bases aligning to TRBD1. This CDR3 region has 13 residues. Germline V CDR1 and CDR2: MNHEY, SVGAGI. Unmatched junction bases numbered 8, after V lost 10 bases and J lost 2 bases. The CDR3 loop reads CATGRTGPYEQYF. In nucleotides, the CDR3 is TGTGCCACCGGACGGACAGGCCCCTACGAGCAGTACTTC.

The V call is TRBV5-1, the J call TRBJ2-1; 9 bases are a match to TRBD2. Germline V gene data show CDR1 as SGHRS and CDR2 as YFSETQ. CDR3 length equals 16 residues. V lost 1 base and J lost 8; bases outside the gene matches: 10. The DNA for the CDR3 is TGCGCCAGCAGCTTGACAACAGAGGGACTAGCATATGAGCAGTTCTTC. Protein: CASSLTTEGLAYEQFF.

This clone has just a few counts. The V gene is TRBV6-5, the J gene TRBJ1-6, with D uncertain. V shed 9 bases and J shed 7 bases, with 10 bases lying between them. CDR3 length: 12 amino acids. Germline CDR1 MNHEY, CDR2 SVGAGI. Here the CDR3 DNA reads TGTGCCAGTCAGTCCAGCAATTCACCCCTCCACTTT. Protein: CASQSSNSPLHF.

The chain uses TRBV7-6 and TRBJ2-3; perhaps TRBD2 as D (5 bases). Germline values: CDR1 SGHVS, CDR2 FNYEAQ. This CDR3 region has 18 residues. V dropped 1 base and J dropped 2 bases, with 19 bases sitting between them. In DNA, the CDR3 is TGTGCCAGCAGCTTAGGGGTAGCGACCCCCGGCACCACAGATACGCAGTATTTT. Encoded protein: CASSLGVATPGTTDTQYF.

The gene calls are TRBV27 and TRBJ2-1, with 15 bases identical to TRBD2. Germline assignment: CDR1 MNHEY and CDR2 SMNVEV (reference sequence). CDR3 size: 15 residues. The J segment lost 9 bases and the V segment lost 5 bases, leaving 5 bases of the junction unmatched. CDR3 coding DNA: TGTGCCAGCAGTAGGACTAGCGGGAGGGGTGGTGAGCAGTTCTTC. The encoded protein is CASSRTSGRGGEQFF.

The V gene is TRBV11-2, the J gene TRBJ1-1, with D unresolved. Trimming removed 4 bases at V and 3 bases at J, with 12 bases between. CDR3 size: 14 residues. CDR1 is SGHAT, CDR2 FQNNGV, per germline. CDR3 bases: TGTGCCAGCAGCTCCTCGTACCGGGACACTGAAGCTTTCTTT. Protein: CASSSSYRDTEAFF.

This clone was counted a single time. The chain recombines TRBV6-2 or TRBV6-3 with TRBJ1-1; D may be TRBD1 (5 bases). Germline V CDR1 and CDR2: MNHEY, SVGEGT. The V end lost 6 bases, the J end lost 0 bases, and 14 bases lay between the germline ends. CDR3 length: 15 amino acids. In DNA, the CDR3 is TGTGCCAGCAGCCCTGGGGCTTATATGAACACTGAAGCTTTCTTT. This sequence encodes CASSPGAYMNTEAFF.

The V gene is TRBV7-9, the J gene TRBJ2-3; D gene uncertain. This CDR3 comprises 15 residues. V dropped 5 bases and J dropped 5 bases, with 17 bases sitting between them. Germline lookup yields CDR1 SEHNR and CDR2 FQNEAQ (reference sequence). The CDR3 coding sequence is TGTGCCAGCAGCGCCCGTCTGACGGGTTTAGATACGCAGTATTTT. It codes for CASSARLTGLDTQYF.

The V gene is TRBV5-1, the J gene TRBJ2-5; 14 bases line up with TRBD2. CDR1 and CDR2 from the germline V gene are SGHRS and YFSETQ. The CDR3 extends over 18 amino acids. The V segment lost 5 bases and the J segment 0 bases; nucleotides outside the gene matches: 9. CDR3 DNA sequence: TGCGCCAGCAGTTTTGGACTAGCGGGGGGAGAGTACCAAGAGACCCAGTACTTC. Protein: CASSFGLAGGEYQETQYF.

The genes are TRBV30 and TRBJ2-7, with 8 bases identical to TRBD1. CDR1 is GTSNPN, CDR2 SVGIG, per germline (reference sequence). CDR3 length equals 13 residues. V lost 5 bases to trimming and J lost 6 bases; unmatched junction nucleotides: 9. CDR3 bases: TGTGCCTGGGTGTTGGGACAGGCCTCCGAGCAGTACTTC. Its translation: CAWVLGQASEQYF.

The chain is built from TRBV7-9 and TRBJ2-7; 7 nucleotides align to TRBD2. This CDR3 is built from 14 residues. V shed 0 bases, J shed 3 bases, and the junction held 2 bases outside the gene matches. The germline gives CDR1 SEHNR, CDR2 FQNEAQ (reference sequence). The CDR3 here is CASSLAGGRYEQYF. CDR3 DNA: TGTGCCAGCAGCTTAGCGGGAGGGCGCTACGAGCAGTACTTC.

The V and J genes are TRBV5-1 and TRBJ2-1, with 8 bases matching TRBD2. The CDR3 covers 14 residues. V lost 2 bases, J lost 4 bases, and 2 bases stayed unmatched. Germline values: CDR1 SGHRS, CDR2 YFSETQ. CDR3 loop: CASSLLAAYNEQFF. The CDR3, as DNA: TGCGCCAGCAGCTTACTAGCGGCTTACAATGAGCAGTTCTTC.

The chain recombines TRBV7-9 with TRBJ2-1, with 8 bases aligning to TRBD1. This CDR3 region has 14 residues. Germline CDR1 reads SEHNR; CDR2 reads FQNEAQ (reference sequence). V gave up 4 bases and J gave up 6 bases; unmatched junction bases: 5. Written as DNA, the CDR3 is TGTGCCAGCAGCTCCTCAGGGGGCCTCAATGAGCAGTTCTTC. It translates to CASSSSGGLNEQFF.